The T cell receptor beta chain described here comes from a study of memory CD4+ T cells and cytomegalovirus serostatus (dated by TCRdb to the late 2010s). About the investigation overall: The cohort included roughly 35 healthy adults from Belgium, of whom 9 were CMV seropositive and approximately 24 were CMV seronegative. To replicate a published TCR-based CMV serostatus classifier, the researchers sequenced the CD4+ memory TCRbeta repertoires of a Belgian cohort whose cytomegalovirus serostatus was known. The paper's findings and limits, for the study overall: Of fewer than 200 previously reported CMV-associated TCRbeta sequences, approximately 70 appeared in the CD4+ memory repertoires, each in one to five individuals. For CMV serostatus prediction, a median bootstrapped AUC of approximately 0.95 was reached with the original framework, and a median bootstrapped AUC of roughly 0.92 was reached with a US-trained random forest. Only CD4+CD45RO+ memory cells were sequenced, in contrast to the original study, in which naive and memory CD4+ and CD8+ populations were covered. On the Belgian cohort, the classifier based on the original framework reached a median bootstrapped AUC of 0.95, with a 95% CI of 0.76-1.00. The results were interpreted as suggesting that the CMV-associated TCR signature is largely present in the CD4+ memory repertoire.

The Quick-DNA Microprep Kit was used to extract genomic DNA from the sorted cells. Amplification of TCRbeta DNA was done with the immunoSEQ hsTCRbeta kit, following the protocol from the manufacturer. An Illumina MiSeq instrument was used to sequence the TCRbeta libraries. Processing in the source paper ran as follows. Once out-of-frame sequences had been removed, 2,204,828 distinct TCRbeta sequences were left, which works out to an average of around 67,000 per individual. Each individual was scored using the number of some 150 previously reported CMV-associated TCRbeta sequences that the individual carried and the total number of productive distinct TCRbeta sequences. A beta-binomial model was reimplemented in Python, and scikit-learn random forests with default parameters were trained on US cohort data. On the Belgian cohort, classifier performance was reported as the median AUC, along with percentile confidence intervals, across 10,000 bootstrap iterations. As stored in TCRdb, this immuneACCESS dataset retains in-frame rearrangements with V and J assigned. A fraction of the clones does not appear; measured against another copy, unresolved V genes explain less than half of the discrepancy, and the remainder lacks a known reason. V and J calls and clone size are copied from that table; D and trimming were computed from the DNA. Counted in this sample were some 95,000 clones; 75% to 85% of them appeared once. Jointly, the top ten make up 3.6% of the sample.

Looking up the germline V gene yields CDR1 SGHDN and CDR2 FVKESK. CDR3 length: 12 amino acids, cysteine to phenylalanine. Of the read, only the CDR3 DNA is kept; its 36 bases are in frame from base 1. V sheds 1 base and J sheds 5 bases, leaving 5 bases between their ends. A FACSAria II was used to sort memory CD4+ T cells, defined as single viable CD3+CD4+CD8-CD45RO+ cells. CMV serostatus was determined using a Roche Elecsys assay that detects serum IgG against CMV pp150, pp28, p38 and p52. Following thawing, total CD4+ T cells were enriched through positive selection using CD4 magnetic microbeads. The samples came from a different study that was designed specifically to examine the CD4+ T cell memory repertoire. Peripheral blood mononuclear cells were isolated and cryopreserved according to standard operating procedures, and serum was stored at -80 degrees C. CD3-PerCP (BW264/56), CD4-APC (RPA-T4), CD45RO-PE (UCHT1) and CD8-Pacific Orange (3B5) antibodies were used for staining, and non-viable cells were excluded with Sytox blue.

A word on this clone: Its antigen is still unknown. No base qualities exist here, and no much larger clone lies one base off it.

The TCR originated in an adult in good health and CMV-seropositive. In this chain, TRBV14 is recombined with TRBJ2-5; no D gene is confidently identified. The sequenced sample consisted of memory CD4+ T cells from blood. CDR3 reads: CASSQVAETQYF. The nucleotide sequence reads as follows: TGTGCCAGCAGCCAAGTGGCCGAGACCCAGTACTTC.